This paragraph covers one T cell receptor (beta chain) sequence. It has no known antigen specificity. There are no base qualities to consult, and no much larger clone falls within one base. This specimen belongs to a study of T cells in Graves' hyperthyroidism and ophthalmopathy (dated by TCRdb to the late 2010s). For the study in its entirety: Peripheral blood was sampled at the time of initial diagnosis, prior to any treatment. To identify TCR V-J signatures that set the groups apart, the researchers used a discovery cohort of 100 or so patients, made up of 40 to 45 with Graves' ophthalmopathy and some 55 with stable Graves' hyperthyroidism. An independent validation cohort of some 18 hyperthyroidism patients and about 16 patients who later progressed to ophthalmopathy tested prospective prediction of ophthalmopathy. The 90 to 100 discovery patients were randomly divided into training and test sets at a 7:3 ratio. In about 6 Graves' hyperthyroidism patients, the study also compared T-cell repertoires from thyroid tissue with T-cell repertoires from blood. After blood sampling, hyperthyroidism patients were treated with methimazole at a starting dose of 30 mg daily, and ophthalmopathy patients were treated with high-dose intravenous methylprednisolone. TCR Vbeta CDR3 sequencing of 130 to 150 peripheral blood samples (43 ophthalmopathy, 75 to 85 hyperthyroidism and approximately 17 progressor patients) is reported in the paper. Results the study describes overall, beyond this receptor: In cross-validation, a model built on a 13 V-J signature told ophthalmopathy apart from stable hyperthyroidism with 85% to 90% sensitivity and approximately 84% specificity, and in testing the same model reached 80%/75%. In validation, the model predicted progression to ophthalmopathy with over 65% sensitivity and less than 75% specificity, a median of 6.5 months before onset. No statistical method was used to set the sample size in advance, and investigators knew the group allocation. Most expanded thyroid clonotypes (frequency above 0.001) were also found in blood, which suggests that blood repertoires may mirror thyroid immune responses.

The TCR beta CDR3 regions were amplified from RNA transcripts. The first round of RT-PCR for the TCR CDR3 was performed with the HTBI primer set and the Qiagen OneStep RT-PCR kit. The libraries were constructed in a second round of multiplex PCR and then size-selected and purified. The libraries were sequenced on an Illumina HiSeq2000 using paired-end 100 bp reads. Per the authors' processing: SOAPnuke was used to process the raw data, removing reads that contained adapters or uncalled bases, had a mean Phred below 15, or lacked an exact match to the constant primer or identifier. High-quality paired reads were merged using COPE v1.2.5, and each unique nucleotide sequence was defined as a clonotype. MiTCR v1.1 was used to align the clonotypes against IMGT TRBV, TRBD and TRBJ reference segments. Only V-J combinations with frequency above 0.0001, covering about 99% of repertoires, were analysed. The TCS score was defined as the ratio of F50 (clonal expansion) to E x V (chaos), calculated using BLOSUM62-based TCRdist between CDR3 peptides within each V-J. Welch's t-statistics and random forest reduced around 520 V-J features to around 14, which were used in a naive Bayes classifier (R e1071). The Morisita-Horn index was used to measure how similar the thyroid and blood repertoires were. The raw public reads went through TCRdb reprocessing: fastp at Q25, MiXCR clone calling, in-frame beta chains kept. Each record represents a unique CDR3 protein, reported with the most common genes and DNA among its rows. TCRdb, not the original authors, processed these V and J calls. The sample includes 750,000 to 900,000 distinct CDR3 sequences, with 38% observed a single time. The ten most abundant clones make up over 8% of the sample.

At the junction V is shortened by 10 bases and J by 6 bases, with 22 bases in between. Via the germline V gene, CDR1 is ENHRY and CDR2 SYGVKD. The CDR3 holds 15 amino acids from the cysteine to the phenylalanine. Only the CDR3 DNA is retained, 45 bases long and in frame from the first base. Stable Graves' hyperthyroidism was defined as no progression to ophthalmopathy during 18 months of follow-up. The hyperthyroidism patients were between 18 and 65 years old and newly diagnosed, with a disease duration of less than 2 months. Any patient with an uncontrolled infection, another autoimmune disease, pregnancy or lactation was excluded. Diagnoses were based on clinical symptoms, serum thyroxine and TRAb, thyroid ultrasound and orbital computed tomography. PBMCs were separated from 10 ml of fresh peripheral blood using Ficoll-Paque density gradient centrifugation. Trizol reagent was used to extract total RNA, and RNA quality was then checked on an Agilent 2100 Bioanalyzer.

This TCR derives from a man in his late teens or twenties with Graves' hyperthyroidism. The sample comprised blood. The chain is made from TRBV10-3 and TRBJ1-5; tentative D gene TRBD1, with 5 bases matching. The sequenced DNA is TGTGCCAGCAGCCCTCCCGGGCAGGGAATTCAGCCCCAGCATTTT. Its coded protein is CASSPPGQGIQPQHF.